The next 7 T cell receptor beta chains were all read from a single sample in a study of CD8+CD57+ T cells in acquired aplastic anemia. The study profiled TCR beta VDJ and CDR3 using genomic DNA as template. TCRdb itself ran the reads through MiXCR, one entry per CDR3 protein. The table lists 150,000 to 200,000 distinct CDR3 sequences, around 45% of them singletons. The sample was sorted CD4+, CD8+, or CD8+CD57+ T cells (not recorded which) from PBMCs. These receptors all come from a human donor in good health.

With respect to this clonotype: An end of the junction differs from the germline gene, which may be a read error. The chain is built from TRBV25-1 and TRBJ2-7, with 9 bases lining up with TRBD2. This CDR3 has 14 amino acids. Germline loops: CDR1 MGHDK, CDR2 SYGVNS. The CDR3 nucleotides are TGCGCCAGCAGCCAAGCTAGCGGGGCCTACGAGCAGTACTTC. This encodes CASSQASGAYEQYF.

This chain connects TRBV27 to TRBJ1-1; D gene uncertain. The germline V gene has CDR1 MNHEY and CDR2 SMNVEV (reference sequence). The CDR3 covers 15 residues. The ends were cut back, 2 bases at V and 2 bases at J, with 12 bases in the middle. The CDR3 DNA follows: TGTGCCAGCAGTTTAGGATCAGGATTAAACACTGAAGCTTTCTTT. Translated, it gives CASSLGSGLNTEAFF.

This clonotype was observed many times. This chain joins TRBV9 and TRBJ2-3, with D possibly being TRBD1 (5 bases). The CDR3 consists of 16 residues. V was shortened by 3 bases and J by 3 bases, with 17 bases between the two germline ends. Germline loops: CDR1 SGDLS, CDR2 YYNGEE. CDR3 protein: CASSAAWTIRTDTQYF. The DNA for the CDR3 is TGTGCCAGCAGCGCGGCCTGGACAATACGAACAGATACGCAGTATTTT.

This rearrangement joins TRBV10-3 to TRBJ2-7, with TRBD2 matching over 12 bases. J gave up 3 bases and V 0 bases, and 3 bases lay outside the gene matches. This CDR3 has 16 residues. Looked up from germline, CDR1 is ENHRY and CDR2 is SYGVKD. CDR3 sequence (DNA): TGTGCCATCAGTGAGTCCCTAGCGGGAGGGAACTACGAGCAGTACTTC. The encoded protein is CAISESLAGGNYEQYF.

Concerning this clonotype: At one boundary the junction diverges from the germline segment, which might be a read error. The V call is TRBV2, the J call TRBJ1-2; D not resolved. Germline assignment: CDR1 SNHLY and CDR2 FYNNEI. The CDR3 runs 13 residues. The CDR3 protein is CASSEGSRGGYAF. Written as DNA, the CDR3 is TGTGCCAGCAGTGAAGGGAGTAGAGGTGGCTACGCCTTC.

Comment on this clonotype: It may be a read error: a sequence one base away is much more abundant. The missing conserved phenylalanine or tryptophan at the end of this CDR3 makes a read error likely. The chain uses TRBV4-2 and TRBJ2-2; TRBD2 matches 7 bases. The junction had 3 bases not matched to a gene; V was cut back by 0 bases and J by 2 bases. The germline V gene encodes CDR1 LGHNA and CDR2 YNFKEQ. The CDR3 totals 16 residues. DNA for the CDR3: TGTGCCAGCAGCCAAGAGAGCGGGACTAACACCGGGGAGCTGTTTCTT. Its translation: CASSQESGTNTGELFL.

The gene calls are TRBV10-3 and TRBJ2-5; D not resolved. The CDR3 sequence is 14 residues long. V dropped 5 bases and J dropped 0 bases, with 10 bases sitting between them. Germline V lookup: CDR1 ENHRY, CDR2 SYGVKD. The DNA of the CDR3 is TGTGCCATCAGTTTAGCCCGTGACCAAGAGACCCAGTACTTC. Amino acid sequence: CAISLARDQETQYF.